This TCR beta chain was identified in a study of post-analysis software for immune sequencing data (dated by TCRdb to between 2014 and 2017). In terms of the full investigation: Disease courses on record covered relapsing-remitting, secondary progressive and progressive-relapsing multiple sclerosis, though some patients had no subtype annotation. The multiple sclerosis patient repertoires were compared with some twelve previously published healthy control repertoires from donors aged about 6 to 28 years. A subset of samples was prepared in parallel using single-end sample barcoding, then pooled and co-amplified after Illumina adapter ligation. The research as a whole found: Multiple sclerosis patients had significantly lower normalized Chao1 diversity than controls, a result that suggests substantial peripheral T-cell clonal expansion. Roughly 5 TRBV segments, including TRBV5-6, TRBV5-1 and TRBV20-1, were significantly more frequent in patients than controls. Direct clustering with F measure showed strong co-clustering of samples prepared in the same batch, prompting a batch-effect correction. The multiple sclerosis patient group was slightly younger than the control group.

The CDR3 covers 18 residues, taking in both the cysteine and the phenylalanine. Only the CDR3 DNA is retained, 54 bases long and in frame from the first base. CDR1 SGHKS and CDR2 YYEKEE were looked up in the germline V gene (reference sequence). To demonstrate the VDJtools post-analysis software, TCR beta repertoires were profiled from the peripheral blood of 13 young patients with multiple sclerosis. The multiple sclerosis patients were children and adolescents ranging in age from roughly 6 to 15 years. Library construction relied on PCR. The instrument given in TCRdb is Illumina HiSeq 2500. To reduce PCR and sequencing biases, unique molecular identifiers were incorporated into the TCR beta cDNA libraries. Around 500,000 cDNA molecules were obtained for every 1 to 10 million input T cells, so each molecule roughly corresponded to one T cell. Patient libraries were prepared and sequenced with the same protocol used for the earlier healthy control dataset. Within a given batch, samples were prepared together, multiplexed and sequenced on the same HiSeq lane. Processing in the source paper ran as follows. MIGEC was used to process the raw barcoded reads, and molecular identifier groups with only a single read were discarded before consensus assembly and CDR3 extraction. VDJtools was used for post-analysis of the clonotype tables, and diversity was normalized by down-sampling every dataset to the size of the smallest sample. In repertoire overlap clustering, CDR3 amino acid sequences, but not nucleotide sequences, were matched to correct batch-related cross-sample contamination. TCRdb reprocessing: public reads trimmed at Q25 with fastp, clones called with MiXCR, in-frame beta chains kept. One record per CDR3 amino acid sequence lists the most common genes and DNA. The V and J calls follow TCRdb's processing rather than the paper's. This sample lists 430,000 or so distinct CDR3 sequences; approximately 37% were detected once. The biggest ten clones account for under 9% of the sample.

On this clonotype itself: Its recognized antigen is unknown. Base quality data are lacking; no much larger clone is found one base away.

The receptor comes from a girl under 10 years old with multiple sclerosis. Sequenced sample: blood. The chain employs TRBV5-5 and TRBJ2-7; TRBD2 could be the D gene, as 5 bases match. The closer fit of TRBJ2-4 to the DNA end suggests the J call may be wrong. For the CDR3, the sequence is CASSLFREGGLAKNIQYF. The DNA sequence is TGTGCCAGCAGCTTGTTTAGAGAGGGCGGACTAGCCAAAAACATTCAGTACTTC.